These 26 T cell receptor beta chains were all obtained from the same sample, sequenced in a study of response to subunit inactivated influenza vaccine. MiXCR was run by TCRdb on the RT-PCR reads, yielding one entry per CDR3 protein. The sample shows approximately 300,000 distinct CDR3 sequences, approximately 21% of them seen only once. The sample was PBMCs from blood, taken less than 22 months after vaccination. Receptor source: a man between 45 and 75 years old who received an inactivated influenza vaccine.

As for this clonotype: A much larger clone is a single base away; this may be a read error. The V call is TRBV4-1, the J call TRBJ1-6; possibly TRBD1 for D (6 bases). Germline V lookup: CDR1 MGHRA, CDR2 YSYEKL. The CDR3 contains 16 residues. Trimming took off 4 bases at V and 7 bases at J, with 17 bases between the two ends. The CDR3 sequence: CASSRDLWQGNSPLHF. CDR3 in DNA: TGCGCCAGCAGCCGAGATCTATGGCAGGGGAATTCACCCCTCCACTTT.

The V gene is TRBV5-6, the J gene TRBJ2-7, with D possibly being TRBD1 (5 bases). The CDR3 loop spans 14 amino acids. V was cut by 6 bases and J by 2 bases, with 15 bases left in between. Germline lookup yields CDR1 SGHDT and CDR2 YYEEEE. The CDR3 DNA reads as TGTGCCAGCACCCGATCAGACAGTCCCTACGAGCAGTACTTC. It translates to CASTRSDSPYEQYF.

In this sample, this clonotype turned up a few times. The CDR3 DNA follows: TGCAGTGCTATTAGGGAGGGTGGAAACACCATATATTTT. It translates to CSAIREGGNTIYF. This chain connects TRBV20-1 to TRBJ1-3; D is ambiguous. In germline, CDR1 is DFQATT, CDR2 SNEGSKA (reference sequence). V was pared by 4 bases and J by 3 bases, with 10 bases between. This CDR3 is built from 13 residues.

This clonotype was seen a few times. The chain carries TRBV6-1 and TRBJ1-3; no firm D call. Trimming left V 5 bases short and J 2 bases short, with 13 bases between. Germline values: CDR1 MNHNS, CDR2 SASEGT. The CDR3 runs to 15 residues. The CDR3 region is CASSPNLPPGNTIYF. The DNA for the CDR3 is TGTGCCAGCAGTCCTAACCTACCCCCTGGAAACACCATATATTTT.

The V and J genes are TRBV7-6 and TRBJ2-1; 9 bases are shared with TRBD2. Germline lookup yields CDR1 SGHVS and CDR2 FNYEAQ. V was clipped by 0 bases and J by 9 bases; unmatched bases: 3. This CDR3 contains 14 residues. The CDR3 loop is CASSLAGTSSEQFF. CDR3 nucleotide sequence: TGTGCCAGCAGCTTAGCCGGGACTAGCAGTGAGCAGTTCTTC.

Remarks on this clonotype: One junction end does not reproduce the germline sequence, and a read error may be involved. V gene TRBV28 combines with J gene TRBJ1-1; D remains ambiguous. This CDR3 comprises 17 residues. CDR1 is MDHEN and CDR2 is SYDVKM in the germline V gene. The CDR3 region is CVSSSQNRHNRRTEAFF. The CDR3 coding sequence is TGTGTCAGCAGTTCGCAGAACCGACACAACCGAAGGACTGAAGCTTTCTTT.

The J gene is TRBJ1-1, the V gene TRBV6-5; D not resolved. CDR3 length: 15 residues. The V and J ends lost 6 bases and 1 base respectively, with 15 bases between them. Germline V gives CDR1 MNHEY, CDR2 SVGAGI. CDR3 region: CASSYGTFENTEAFF. The CDR3, as DNA: TGTGCCAGCAGCTACGGAACCTTTGAGAACACTGAAGCTTTCTTT.

This clonotype has a count of ten or more. The chain uses TRBV4-2 and TRBJ1-2; 7 bases agree with TRBD1. Per the germline V gene, CDR1 is LGHNA and CDR2 is YNFKEQ. J lost 7 bases, V lost 4 bases, and 9 bases had no gene match. CDR3 length: 14 amino acids. This CDR3 reads CASSLPGGNRGYTF. The CDR3 DNA follows: TGTGCCAGCAGCCTCCCAGGGGGGAATCGTGGCTACACCTTC.

This clonotype was recorded many times. This chain joins TRBV3-1 and TRBJ1-4, with 11 bases aligning to TRBD1. The V and J ends lost 1 base and 7 bases, in that order; junction bases with no gene match: 5. The CDR3 has 16 amino acids. Looked up from germline, CDR1 is LGHDT and CDR2 is YNNKEL (reference sequence). The CDR3 sequence: CASSQGDRGSREKLFF. In DNA, the CDR3 is TGTGCCAGCAGCCAAGGGGACAGGGGGTCTCGTGAAAAACTGTTTTTT.

The chain links TRBV2 to TRBJ1-5; a possible D gene is TRBD1 (5 bases). This CDR3 is 14 amino acids long. Trimming cost V 5 bases and J 4 bases, with 12 bases left between them. Germline CDR1 reads SNHLY; CDR2 reads FYNNEI. In DNA form, the CDR3 reads TGTGCCAGCAGTCCAGGGTTACCTAATCAGCCCCAGCATTTT. This translates into CASSPGLPNQPQHF.

V usage is TRBV6-2 or TRBV6-3 and J usage is TRBJ2-2, with TRBD1 as a possible D gene (6 bases). From germline, CDR1 is MNHEY and CDR2 SVGEGT. Between the trimmed V and J ends, which lost 7 bases and 5 bases, there was a span of 20 bases. CDR3 length equals 16 residues. CDR3 in amino acids: CASTLYLGAQTGELFF. Here the CDR3 DNA reads TGTGCCAGCACGCTGTATCTGGGGGCGCAAACCGGGGAGCTGTTTTTT.

This chain uses TRBV20-1 with TRBJ2-3; tentatively, D is TRBD2 (5 bases). CDR3 size: 13 residues. Germline CDR1 is DFQATT and CDR2 is SNEGSKA (reference sequence). The V end lost 5 bases, the J end lost 5 bases, and 14 bases lay between the germline ends. This CDR3 reads CSAETIRGDTQYF. The CDR3 nucleotides are TGCAGTGCTGAGACAATCCGGGGAGATACGCAGTATTTT.

Remarks on this clonotype: This may arise from a read error, as a much more abundant clone is one base away. CDR3 protein: CASSQESGGTQPQHF. In DNA form, the CDR3 reads TGCGCCAGCAGCCAAGAATCGGGGGGCACTCAGCCCCAGCATTTT. J is TRBJ1-5 and V is TRBV4-3; D is possibly TRBD1 (6 bases). The germline V gene has CDR1 LGHNA and CDR2 YSLEER. The length of the CDR3 is 15 residues. V was cut by 0 bases and J by 6 bases, with 12 bases left in between.

This rearrangement joins TRBV18 to TRBJ2-2, with 9 bases aligning to TRBD2. Losses at the gene ends were 0 bases for V and 3 bases for J; bases not matched to a gene: 5. Germline V gives CDR1 KGHSH, CDR2 LQKENI. This CDR3 is built from 17 residues. CDR3: CASSPPRGGRDTGELFF. DNA of the CDR3: TGTGCCAGCTCACCACCGCGGGGGGGCCGAGACACCGGGGAGCTGTTTTTT.

This clonotype was counted only a few times. The chain combines TRBV12-3 or TRBV12-4 with TRBJ1-5; possibly TRBD1 for D (6 bases). V was shortened by 5 bases and J by 0 bases, with 11 bases between the two germline ends. The length of the CDR3 is 15 residues. CDR3 coding DNA: TGTGCCAGCAGTCGACAGGCGGTTAGCAATCAGCCCCAGCATTTT. This encodes CASSRQAVSNQPQHF.

This chain links TRBV7-8 with TRBJ2-7; 9 bases align to TRBD1. The CDR3 consists of 16 residues. Germline CDR1 is SGHVS and CDR2 is FQNEAQ. J gave up 5 bases and V 3 bases, and 11 bases lay outside the gene matches. The CDR3 reads CASSLGGPGQGDEQYF. The CDR3 bases are TGTGCCAGCAGCTTGGGCGGCCCGGGACAGGGTGACGAGCAGTACTTC.

In its sample, this clonotype was seen once. The rearrangement joins TRBV11-2 to TRBJ2-1; D is ambiguous. The CDR3 covers 14 residues. Trimming removed 2 bases from V and 3 bases from J, with 8 bases in between. Germline V gene sequence: CDR1 SGHAT, CDR2 FQNNGV. DNA for the CDR3: TGTGCCAGCAGCTTAATGGGTCTCTACAATGAGCAGTTCTTC. Its translation: CASSLMGLYNEQFF.

Only one count was recorded for this clonotype. V is TRBV27 and J is TRBJ1-4; weak D call: TRBD1 (6 bases). Deletions cut 4 bases from V and 0 bases from J, with 18 bases between. The CDR3 contains 18 residues. CDR1 and CDR2 from the germline V gene are MNHEY and SMNVEV (reference sequence). CDR3 DNA sequence: TGTGCCAGCAGTTCCGTGGGGACACGGACCCCAACTAATGAAAAACTGTTTTTT. Translating gives CASSSVGTRTPTNEKLFF.

The sample holds many counts of this clonotype. The chain uses TRBV5-1 and TRBJ1-1, with D possibly matching TRBD1 (5 bases). The germline V gene encodes CDR1 SGHRS and CDR2 YFSETQ. V shed 4 bases and J shed 0 bases, with 10 bases lying between them. This CDR3 spans 14 amino acids. This CDR3 is CASSPGGMNTEAFF. The CDR3 DNA reads as TGCGCCAGCAGCCCGGGGGGAATGAACACTGAAGCTTTCTTT.

The chain combines TRBV20-1 with TRBJ2-4; maybe TRBD2 (5 bases). Germline V CDR1 and CDR2: DFQATT, SNEGSKA (reference sequence). V was cut by 1 base and J by 6 bases, with 16 bases left in between. The CDR3 is made up of 15 amino acids. CDR3 coding DNA: TGCAGTGCTAGAGTCGGGGTTACAACCCCAAACATTCAGTACTTC. Amino acids: CSARVGVTTPNIQYF.

This sequence joins TRBV7-8 and TRBJ1-5; tentative D call: TRBD1 (5 bases). This CDR3 region has 17 residues. Germline CDR1 is SGHVS and CDR2 is FQNEAQ. V was trimmed by 0 bases and J by 0 bases, leaving 12 bases between them. CDR3 DNA: TGTGCCAGCAGCTTAGCATCCTCGGGGGGTAGCAATCAGCCCCAGCATTTT. Encoded protein: CASSLASSGGSNQPQHF.

This clonotype appeared a few times. The chain combines TRBV19 with TRBJ2-1, with a weak D call TRBD2 (6 bases). V lost 4 bases, J lost 9 bases, and 13 bases lay in between. Germline assignment: CDR1 LNHDA and CDR2 SQIVND (reference sequence). This CDR3 region has 13 residues. The CDR3 DNA reads as TGTGCCAGTAGTACGGGCCGAGCGGGTGAGCAGTTCTTC. Residues: CASSTGRAGEQFF.

This clonotype was seen many times. The V gene is TRBV12-3 or TRBV12-4, the J gene TRBJ1-1, with D uncertain. The CDR3 has 14 residues. V was trimmed by 3 bases and J by 0 bases, leaving 8 bases between them. The CDR3 DNA reads as TGTGCCAGCAGTTTTGGTGGGGTGAACACTGAAGCTTTCTTT. Protein sequence: CASSFGGVNTEAFF.

This clonotype was detected ten times or more. The CDR3 region has the DNA TGTGCCTGGAGTGGGCCACTTATAGGAGGTTCACCCCTCCACTTT. It encodes CAWSGPLIGGSPLHF. The V and J genes are TRBV30 and TRBJ1-6; D unclear. The germline V gene encodes CDR1 GTSNPN and CDR2 SVGIG (reference sequence). Trimming stripped 1 base from V and 9 bases from J, with 16 bases between. The CDR3 has 15 amino acids.

The rearrangement joins TRBV9 to TRBJ1-1; TRBD1 matches 7 bases. The CDR3 totals 13 residues. Germline CDR1 is SGDLS and CDR2 is YYNGEE. The ends lost 5 bases at V and 2 bases at J; junction bases unmatched: 3. The CDR3 is CASRQGPNTEAFF. In nucleotides, the CDR3 is TGTGCCAGCAGACAGGGGCCCAACACTGAAGCTTTCTTT.

This clonotype was detected ten times or more. This chain joins TRBV29-1 and TRBJ2-4, with D perhaps being TRBD1 or TRBD2 (5 bases each). The germline CDR1 and CDR2 sequences are SQVTM and ANQGSEA. This CDR3 is 13 amino acids long. V was clipped by 2 bases and J by 5 bases, with 10 bases between them. CDR3 protein: CSVEKGRENIQYF. The CDR3 region has the DNA TGCAGCGTTGAAAAGGGGCGGGAAAACATTCAGTACTTC. The full variable domain, completed using reference TRBV29-1 and TRBJ2-4, is SAVISQKPSRDICQRGTSLTIQCQVDSQVTMMFWYRQQPGQSLTLIATANQGSEATYESGFVIDKFPISRPNLTFSTLTVSNMSPEDSSIYLCSVEKGRENIQYFGAGTRLSVL.